These T cell receptor beta chains were read from a single sample in a study of blood T cell repertoires in COVID-19. Data came from immunoSEQ multiplex PCR; TCRdb stores just in-frame clones and leaves some out. The repertoire consists of roughly 140,000 clones, with roughly 84% occurring once and the leading ten covering 7.5% to 8.5%. Material for sequencing was peripheral blood. The origin of the receptors is a woman aged 55-69 years with COVID-19, enrolled during active disease. The CDR3 runs from the conserved cysteine through the conserved F or W. A D gene is named only where the DNA matches it firmly. Clone size is shown for a subset of rows, as once, few, many or a class of expanded clone.

D,V,size,J,DNA,CDR3
-,TRBV29-1,few,TRBJ1-3,TGCAGCGTTGGGGACAATGGAAACACCATATATTTT,CSVGDNGNTIYF
TRBD1,TRBV19,few,TRBJ1-1,TGTGCCAGTAGTTCAGACAGGGGGCGGAACACTGAAGCTTTCTTT,CASSSDRGRNTEAFF
-,TRBV6-5,-,TRBJ1-1,TGTGCCAGCTCCCGCGGTGATAGGGGAAGAACTGAAGCTTTCTTT,CASSRGDRGRTEAFF
TRBD1,TRBV7-2,-,TRBJ2-5,TGTGCCAGCAGCTTAAATCCTACACTGACAGGGCCCCAAGAGACCCAGTACTTC,CASSLNPTLTGPQETQYF
-,TRBV7-6,-,TRBJ1-2,TGTGCCAGCAGCTTGGGGGCTCAGGATGGCTACACCTTC,CASSLGAQDGYTF
TRBD1,TRBV7-9,-,TRBJ1-1,TGTGCCAGCAGCGTCGGGACAGGGGGCCCGAACACTGAAGCTTTCTTT,CASSVGTGGPNTEAFF
-,TRBV5-1,-,TRBJ2-5,TGCGCCAGCCGCCCATCCGGGGGTCGAGAGACCCAGTACTTC,CASRPSGGRETQYF
-,TRBV11-3,-,TRBJ1-3,TGTGCCAGCAGCTTAGGCCAGGGAACCTCTGGAAACACCATATATTTT,CASSLGQGTSGNTIYF
-,TRBV7-9,once,TRBJ2-3,TGTGCCAGCAGCCGTAGGACAGATTTCACAGATACGCAGTATTTT,CASSRRTDFTDTQYF
-,TRBV5-1,-,TRBJ2-3,TGCGCCAGCAGCTTAGCGGCTAGCACAGATACGCAGTATTTT,CASSLAASTDTQYF
TRBD2,TRBV7-2,-,TRBJ2-5,TGTGCCAGCAGCTCGGGACTAGCGGGGAGGAGGACAGAGACCCAGTACTTC,CASSSGLAGRRTETQYF
TRBD1,TRBV18,-,TRBJ1-4,TGTGCCAGCTCACTCCGACAGGGGGTAAATGAAAAACTGTTTTTT,CASSLRQGVNEKLFF
-,TRBV12-5,-,TRBJ2-1,TGTGCTAGTGGTTTGGTAACGGGTCCTTCCTACAATGAGCAGTTCTTC,CASGLVTGPSYNEQFF
TRBD1,TRBV29-1,-,TRBJ1-6,TGCAGCGTCGGACAGGCGGGAAATTCACCCCTCCACTTT,CSVGQAGNSPLHF
-,TRBV2,-,TRBJ1-4,TGTGCCAGCAGTCCTGGCGGGAGCGGGGAAAAACTGTTTTTT,CASSPGGSGEKLFF
-,TRBV2,-,TRBJ1-6,TGTGCCAGCAGTGAAGTTGCGAATTCACCCCTCCACTTT,CASSEVANSPLHF
-,TRBV18,-,TRBJ2-6,TGTGCCAGCAAAGGGGCTGGGGCCAACGTCCTGACTTTC,CASKGAGANVLTF
TRBD1,TRBV6-6,-,TRBJ1-2,TGTGCCAGCAGTTCTGGACAGGGATGGGGCTACACCTTC,CASSSGQGWGYTF
TRBD1,TRBV7-3,-,TRBJ1-2,TGTGCCAGCAGCCCGGGAGGGACAGGGCATGGCTACACCTTC,CASSPGGTGHGYTF
TRBD1,TRBV19,-,TRBJ1-1,TGTGCCAGTAGTCATGACAGGGAGAAGGGGGCTTTCTTT,CASSHDREKGAFF
-,TRBV3-1/TRBV3-2,-,TRBJ1-1,TGTGCCAGCAGCCCCAGGCTACGGGGGAGGACTGAAGCTTTCTTT,CASSPRLRGRTEAFF
-,TRBV19,-,TRBJ2-3,TGTGCCAGTAGTTTTATCGCGGGGGCCAACACAGATACGCAGTATTTT,CASSFIAGANTDTQYF
-,TRBV6-5,-,TRBJ2-3,TGTGCCAGCAGTCCGGACGGAGGCTGGGCAGATACGCAGTATTTT,CASSPDGGWADTQYF
TRBD1,TRBV24-1,once,TRBJ2-2,TGTGCCACCAGTGATACACGGACAGGTAACACCGGGGAGCTGTTTTTT,CATSDTRTGNTGELFF
TRBD2,TRBV7-3,-,TRBJ2-7,TGTGCCAGCAGCTTGGGGACTAGCGGAACCTACGAGCAGTACTTC,CASSLGTSGTYEQYF
-,TRBV30,-,TRBJ1-6,TGTGCCTGGAGTGTACCGGGATCCACCCTTAATTCACCCCTCCACTTT,CAWSVPGSTLNSPLHF
TRBD1,TRBV11-2,-,TRBJ1-6,TGTGCCAGCAGCTTGAGGGGACAGGGAGGCGCCTATAATTCACCCCTCCACTTT,CASSLRGQGGAYNSPLHF
TRBD1,TRBV18,-,TRBJ1-1,TGTGCCAGCTCCCCGGACAGGGTTCGTGGTAGCACTGAAGCTTTCTTT,CASSPDRVRGSTEAFF
-,TRBV18,-,TRBJ1-1,TGTGCCAGCTCACCACGGGGGGGTTCCTTGAACACTGAAGCTTTCTTT,CASSPRGGSLNTEAFF
-,TRBV5-1,-,TRBJ1-1,TGCGCCAGCAGCTTGGCAGACAAACCTGAAGCTTTCTTT,CASSLADKPEAFF
-,TRBV14,-,TRBJ1-2,TGTGCCAGCAGCCAAGCAGGGAATACTAACTATGGCTACACCTTC,CASSQAGNTNYGYTF
TRBD1,TRBV4-1,-,TRBJ1-2,TGCGCCAGCAGCCAAACAGGGGTCGACTATGGCTACACCTTC,CASSQTGVDYGYTF
TRBD2,TRBV4-2,-,TRBJ2-7,TGTGCCAGCAGCCTCCTTTCCGGGACTAGCGGGAGAAGGCGCTACGAGCAGTACTTC,CASSLLSGTSGRRRYEQYF
-,TRBV19,-,TRBJ1-1,TGTGCCAGTAGTATCACGGGGTCCACTGAAGCTTTCTTT,CASSITGSTEAFF
-,TRBV9,-,TRBJ2-2,TGTGCCAGCAGCGTATTGCAGGTGGCGAACACCGGGGAGCTGTTTTTT,CASSVLQVANTGELFF
-,TRBV3-1/TRBV3-2,-,TRBJ1-3,TGTGCCAGCAGCCAAGTTAGTTCCGTGGGAAACACCATATATTTT,CASSQVSSVGNTIYF
-,TRBV18,-,TRBJ1-5,TGTGCCAGCTCATTTGTGGGCAGGGGAAATCAGCCCCAGCATTTT,CASSFVGRGNQPQHF
-,TRBV2,-,TRBJ1-2,TGTGCCAGCAGTGATTCGGGGGAAGCCTATGGCTACACCTTC,CASSDSGEAYGYTF
TRBD1,TRBV5-1,once,TRBJ1-2,TGCGCCAGCAGCTTCACAGGGGGCGCAGGCTACACCTTC,CASSFTGGAGYTF
TRBD2,TRBV3-1/TRBV3-2,-,TRBJ2-1,TGTGCCAGCAGCCCCTACTTAGGTCTAGCGGGAGCCGAGCAGTTCTTC,CASSPYLGLAGAEQFF
-,TRBV6-2/TRBV6-3,once,TRBJ1-5,TGTGCCAGCAGTTTAGTGGAGGCTCTCAATCAGCCCCAGCATTTT,CASSLVEALNQPQHF
TRBD1,TRBV5-1,-,TRBJ2-7,TGCGCCAGCAGCTCGACCGGGACAGGGGGTTACGAGCAGTACTTC,CASSSTGTGGYEQYF
-,TRBV7-2,-,TRBJ1-2,TGTGCCAGCAGCTTAGTGGGCTGGGGCTACACCTTC,CASSLVGWGYTF
TRBD1,TRBV19,-,TRBJ1-5,TGTGCCAGTAGTATAGATAGGGGGCGCCCAAATCAGCCCCAGCATTTT,CASSIDRGRPNQPQHF
-,TRBV5-1,-,TRBJ1-2,TGCGCCAGCAGCTTGGGGGGCAGGGTTGATGGCTACACCTTC,CASSLGGRVDGYTF
TRBD1,TRBV19,-,TRBJ1-1,TGTGCCAGTAGTCCACAGGGGAGTGGAGCTTTCTTT,CASSPQGSGAFF
TRBD1,TRBV5-4,-,TRBJ1-1,TGTGCCATCAGGGGGAGAGGTTTCGCTGAAGCTTTCTTT,CAIRGRGFAEAFF
-,TRBV9,-,TRBJ2-3,TGTGCCAGCAGCGCCCGGACAGACGGCGTTACAGATACGCAGTATTTT,CASSARTDGVTDTQYF
-,TRBV12-3/TRBV12-4,once,TRBJ1-1,TGTGCCAGCAGTCGTAATGAAGCTTTCTTT,CASSRNEAFF
TRBD1,TRBV4-1,-,TRBJ1-1,TGCGCCAGCAGCCATCAGGACAGGGGGCACACTGAAGCTTTCTTT,CASSHQDRGHTEAFF
-,TRBV11-2,-,TRBJ1-1,TGTGCCAGCAGCTCCCTTTGGGGGCGCTCTGAAGCTTTCTTT,CASSSLWGRSEAFF
-,TRBV7-2,-,TRBJ2-1,TGTGCCAGCAGCTTAGCGGGGCTGCCCCCCTACAATGAGCAGTTCTTC,CASSLAGLPPYNEQFF
-,TRBV3-1/TRBV3-2,-,TRBJ1-6,TGTGCCAGCAGCCAAGAACAGGCGAATTCACCCCTCCACTTT,CASSQEQANSPLHF
TRBD1,TRBV6-5,few,TRBJ1-1,TGTGCCAGCAGTAACCGGGACAGCCGGGTTTCTGAAGCTTTCTTT,CASSNRDSRVSEAFF
-,TRBV2,-,TRBJ1-2,TGTGCCAGCAGTGACAAGGGGGATGGTGGCTACACCTTC,CASSDKGDGGYTF
-,TRBV12-3/TRBV12-4,-,TRBJ1-5,TGTGCCAGCAGACTTACAGAAAATCAGCCCCAGCATTTT,CASRLTENQPQHF
-,TRBV19,-,TRBJ1-1,TGTGCCAGTAGTATCGTGGGCGTGAACACTGAAGCTTTCTTT,CASSIVGVNTEAFF
TRBD1,TRBV15,once,TRBJ1-1,TGTGCCACCAGCAGGCCAGGGGGCCCCAACACTGAAGCTTTCTTT,CATSRPGGPNTEAFF
TRBD1,TRBV10-3,-,TRBJ1-3,TGTGCCATCAGAGACAGGGGCTCTGGAAACACCATATATTTT,CAIRDRGSGNTIYF